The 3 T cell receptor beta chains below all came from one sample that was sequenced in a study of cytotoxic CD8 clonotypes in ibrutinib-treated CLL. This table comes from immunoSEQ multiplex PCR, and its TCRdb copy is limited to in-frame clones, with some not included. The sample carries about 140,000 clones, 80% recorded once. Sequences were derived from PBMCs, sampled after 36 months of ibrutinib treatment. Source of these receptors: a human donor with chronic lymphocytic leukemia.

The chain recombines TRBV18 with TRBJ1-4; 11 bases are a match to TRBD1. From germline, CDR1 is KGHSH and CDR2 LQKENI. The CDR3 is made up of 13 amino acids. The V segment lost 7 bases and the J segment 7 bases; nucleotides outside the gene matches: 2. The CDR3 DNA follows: TGTGCCAGCTGCGGGACAGGGGGTGAAAAACTGTTTTTT. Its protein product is CASCGTGGEKLFF. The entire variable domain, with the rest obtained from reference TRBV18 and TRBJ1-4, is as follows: NAGVMQNPRHLVRRRGQEARLRCSPMKGHSHVYWYRQLPEEGLKFMVYLQKENIIDESGMPKERFSAEFPKEGPSILRIQQVVRGDSAAYFCASCGTGGEKLFFGSGTQLSVL.

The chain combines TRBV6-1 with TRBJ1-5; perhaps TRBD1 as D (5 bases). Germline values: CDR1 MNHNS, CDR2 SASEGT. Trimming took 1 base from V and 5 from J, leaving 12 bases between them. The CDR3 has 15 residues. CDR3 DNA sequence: TGTGCCAGCAGTGAAGTTCAGGGTGGTTATCAGCCCCAGCATTTT. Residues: CASSEVQGGYQPQHF.

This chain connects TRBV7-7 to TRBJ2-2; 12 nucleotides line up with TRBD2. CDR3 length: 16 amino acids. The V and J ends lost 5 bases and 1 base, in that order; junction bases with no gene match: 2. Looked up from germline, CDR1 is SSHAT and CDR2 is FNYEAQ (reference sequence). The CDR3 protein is CASSRTSGKNTGELFF. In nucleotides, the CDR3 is TGTGCCAGCAGCCGGACTAGCGGGAAGAACACCGGGGAGCTGTTTTTT.